A single sample is the source of the 22 T cell receptor beta chains below, sequenced in a study of beta chain features in type 1 diabetes. What was sequenced were expressed TCRB transcripts, since all of the isolated RNA had been reverse transcribed. Measured with immunoSEQ multiplex PCR; TCRdb has only the in-frame clones, and not every one. The sample consists of 900,000 or so clones, roughly 17% of them appearing once. The sample consisted of naive CD4+ T cells from blood. The receptors originated from a woman aged 18-29 years in good health.

The gene calls are TRBV6-6 and TRBJ2-7; no reliable D call. Germline-derived CDR1 and CDR2 are MNHNY and SVGAGI (reference sequence). The CDR3 is 16 amino acids. The ends were cut back, 0 bases at V and 2 bases at J, with 14 bases in the middle. The CDR3 here is CASSYSRRAPAYEQYF. CDR3 nucleotide sequence: TGTGCCAGCAGTTACTCGAGACGAGCCCCAGCCTACGAGCAGTACTTC.

This chain links TRBV10-2 with TRBJ2-7, with D unresolved. The V end was cut by 2 bases, the J end by 3 bases, with 5 bases between. Germline CDR1 and CDR2: WSHSY and SAAADI. The CDR3 covers 12 residues. The CDR3 DNA reads TGCGCCAGCAGTGAGCTCTTCTACGAGCAGTACTTC. The encoded protein is CASSELFYEQYF.

V is TRBV7-9 and J is TRBJ2-7; D gene ambiguous. Deletions cut 5 bases from V and 6 bases from J, with 8 bases between. The CDR3 has 11 amino acids. CDR1 is SEHNR, CDR2 FQNEAQ, per germline (reference sequence). The CDR3 DNA reads TGTGCCAGCAGCCGGTTGGCCGAGCAGTACTTC. It is translated as CASSRLAEQYF.

J is TRBJ1-2 and V is TRBV19; D is unresolved. This CDR3 has 11 residues. V lost 3 bases to trimming and J lost 7 bases, with 6 bases between them. The germline gives CDR1 LNHDA, CDR2 SQIVND (reference sequence). The CDR3 DNA reads as TGTGCCAGTAGTATTCGCGCTGGCTACACCTTC. Its protein product is CASSIRAGYTF.

This chain links TRBV4-3 with TRBJ1-2; D is possibly TRBD1 (5 bases). Trimming pared 1 base from V and 0 bases from J, leaving 12 bases between. CDR3 size: 16 residues. From germline, CDR1 is LGHNA and CDR2 YSLEER. CDR3 region: CASSQVPGASNYGYTF. The CDR3 coding sequence is TGCGCCAGCAGCCAAGTACCCGGGGCCTCTAACTATGGCTACACCTTC.

This clone was found a few times. At one of its ends the junction is not consistent with the germline gene, which may arise from a read error. V is TRBV5-1 and J is TRBJ1-2; D uncertain. There are 13 residues in the CDR3. In germline, CDR1 is SGHRS, CDR2 YFSETQ. CDR3 in amino acids: CTSSLGSRDGYTF. The CDR3 DNA reads TGCACCAGCAGCTTGGGTTCTCGTGATGGCTACACCTTC.

The V call is TRBV5-1, the J call TRBJ2-7; D tentatively reads TRBD1 or TRBD2 (5 bases each). The V and J ends lost 0 bases and 2 bases respectively, with 15 bases between them. Germline assignment: CDR1 SGHRS and CDR2 YFSETQ. The CDR3 totals 16 residues. The CDR3 sequence: CASSLVARDPAYEQYF. The CDR3 coding sequence is TGCGCCAGCAGCTTGGTCGCTCGGGACCCCGCCTACGAGCAGTACTTC.

This clone was counted only a few times. V gene TRBV11-2 combines with J gene TRBJ2-1; D is ambiguous. The CDR3 has 12 residues. Germline assignment: CDR1 SGHAT and CDR2 FQNNGV. With 3 bases removed from V and 3 bases from J, the gap between germline ends came to 3 bases. This CDR3 reads CASSFLYNEQFF. As DNA, the CDR3 is TGTGCCAGCAGCTTCCTCTACAATGAGCAGTTCTTC.

This clone was seen only a few times. The chain links TRBV5-4 to TRBJ2-2; 10 bases match TRBD2. This CDR3 contains 17 residues. The junction had 8 bases not matched to a gene; V was cut back by 1 base and J by 5 bases. Germline CDR1 and CDR2: SGHNT and YYREEE (reference sequence). CDR3 loop: CASSLSSSGSWTGELFF. The DNA of the CDR3 is TGTGCCAGCAGCTTGTCGTCTAGCGGGAGTTGGACCGGGGAGCTGTTTTTT.

This clone was observed a handful of times. The rearrangement links TRBV7-2 to TRBJ2-3, with D unclear. With 5 bases removed from V and 1 base from J, the gap between germline ends came to 19 bases. Per germline, CDR1 SGHTA and CDR2 FQGNSA. This CDR3 is 17 amino acids long. The CDR3 DNA reads TGTGCCAGCAGCCTTCGATTGGACGAAGGGCGCACAGATACGCAGTATTTT. Protein: CASSLRLDEGRTDTQYF.

This sequence joins TRBV5-4 and TRBJ2-7; no clear D gene. The V and J ends lost 1 base and 4 bases respectively, with 9 bases between them. Germline V gene sequence: CDR1 SGHNT, CDR2 YYREEE (reference sequence). There are 13 residues in the CDR3. This chain's CDR3 is CASSLNFEYEQYF. The CDR3 nucleotides are TGTGCCAGCAGCTTGAATTTTGAGTACGAGCAGTACTTC.

In its sample, this clone was seen a few times. The chain joins TRBV9 to TRBJ2-2; D ambiguous. The ends were cut back, 4 bases at V and 6 bases at J, with 13 bases in the middle. The V gene's germline CDR1 is SGDLS and CDR2 YYNGEE. The CDR3 is 14 residues long. The CDR3 is CASSITPLSGELFF. CDR3 coding DNA: TGTGCCAGCAGCATAACCCCCCTTTCCGGGGAGCTGTTTTTT.

This clone has just a few counts. CDR3 in amino acids: CASTQDPAYNEQFF. CDR3 nucleotide sequence: TGTGCCAGCACCCAGGATCCCGCCTACAATGAGCAGTTCTTC. The chain combines TRBV11-1 with TRBJ2-1; D remains unclear. The CDR3 runs to 14 residues. CDR1 and CDR2 from the germline V gene are SGHAT and FQDESV (reference sequence). The V end was cut by 7 bases, the J end by 2 bases, with 12 bases between.

The chain combines TRBV21-1 with TRBJ1-2; whether TRBD1, the table's D call, matches the DNA was not checked. TRBV21-1 is a known pseudogene. This CDR3 contains 13 residues. CDR3 bases: TGTGCCAGCAGCAAGTCTACAGGGGAAGGCTACACCTTC. Protein: CASSKSTGEGYTF.

This clone has a handful of counts. The chain has TRBV7-2 and TRBJ1-1; 9 bases fit TRBD1. CDR3 length equals 14 residues. Germline assignment: CDR1 SGHTA and CDR2 FQGNSA. The V segment lost 2 bases and the J segment 7 bases; nucleotides outside the gene matches: 5. CDR3 sequence reads: CASSLQQGAVEAFF. The CDR3 DNA follows: TGTGCCAGCAGCTTACAACAGGGGGCGGTTGAAGCTTTCTTT.

This clone occurred a few times. This chain connects TRBV4-2 to TRBJ2-3; D possibly corresponds to TRBD2 (6 bases). Trimming took 4 bases from V and 0 from J, leaving 14 bases between them. CDR3 length: 16 residues. Germline V lookup: CDR1 LGHNA, CDR2 YNFKEQ. The CDR3 DNA reads TGTGCCAGCAGCCCACTGGGCGGGACTAGCACAGATACGCAGTATTTT. Its protein product is CASSPLGGTSTDTQYF.

This rearrangement joins TRBV27 to TRBJ2-7, with a possible D match to TRBD1 (6 bases). Germline V CDR1 and CDR2: MNHEY, SMNVEV (reference sequence). V dropped 1 base and J dropped 8 bases, with 15 bases sitting between them. This CDR3 has 14 residues. The CDR3 here is CASSLLGAPMKQYF. The DNA of the CDR3 is TGTGCCAGCAGTTTATTGGGGGCCCCTATGAAGCAGTACTTC.

This chain joins TRBV29-1 and TRBJ2-1, with D possibly being TRBD2 (6 bases). The CDR3 is 12 residues long. Germline V gene data show CDR1 as SQVTM and CDR2 as ANQGSEA. V was cut by 4 bases and J by 5 bases, with 9 bases left in between. This CDR3 is CSVAPGDNEQFF. CDR3 sequence (DNA): TGCAGCGTTGCACCGGGGGACAATGAGCAGTTCTTC.

The genes are TRBV9 and TRBJ2-5; 8 bases map to TRBD1. The J segment lost 5 bases and the V segment lost 3 bases, leaving 9 bases of the junction unmatched. CDR1 SGDLS and CDR2 YYNGEE come from the germline V gene. The CDR3 has 15 amino acids. The CDR3 nucleotides are TGTGCCAGCAGCGCGGTGACAGGGGCGGGGGAGACCCAGTACTTC. Residues: CASSAVTGAGETQYF.

The table lists this clone with a few counts. This chain joins TRBV5-4 and TRBJ1-1; D remains ambiguous. CDR1 is SGHNT and CDR2 is YYREEE in the germline V gene (reference sequence). The CDR3 covers 12 residues. V was pared by 4 bases and J by 0 bases, with 4 bases between. In nucleotides, the CDR3 is TGTGCCAGCAGCGCATTGAACACTGAAGCTTTCTTT. This encodes CASSALNTEAFF.

V and J are TRBV18 and TRBJ1-4; D gene uncertain. The CDR3 runs to 16 residues. Germline V gene data show CDR1 as KGHSH and CDR2 as LQKENI. V dropped 1 base and J dropped 0 bases, with 9 bases sitting between them. The CDR3 is CASSPREYATNEKLFF. As DNA, the CDR3 is TGTGCCAGCTCACCACGCGAGTATGCAACTAATGAAAAACTGTTTTTT.

The chain's CDR3 is CASSPGQGRSDNEQFF. The CDR3 bases are TGTGCCAGCAGCCCGGGACAGGGGCGGTCGGACAATGAGCAGTTCTTC. The gene calls are TRBV7-8 and TRBJ2-1, with TRBD1 identical over 10 bases. This CDR3 is 16 amino acids long. Germline CDR1 SGHVS, CDR2 FQNEAQ. V shed 5 bases and J 5 bases; nucleotides not matched to a gene: 9.